This is a list of T cell receptor beta chains from one sample in a study of shared clonotypes between healthy human individuals. Clones were read by immunoSEQ multiplex PCR, and TCRdb kept only the in-frame ones, dropping some. This table holds hundreds of thousands of clones, about 96% found once. Source material: naive CD8+ T cells sorted from blood. The receptor set was obtained from a woman aged 25 to 45 in good health. Both conserved end residues are part of each CDR3. A D gene is named only where the DNA matches it firmly. Rows give clone size only sometimes, using once, few, many, or a class for an expanded clone.

d_gene,j_gene,v_gene,abundance,CDR3nt,CDR3aa
.,TRBJ2-3,TRBV7-2,.,TGTGCCAGCAGCTTAGTTTCCTCGAGCCACACAGATACGCAGTATTTT,CASSLVSSSHTDTQYF
.,TRBJ2-5,TRBV2,.,TGTGCCAGCAGTGAAGACCAAGAGACCCAGTACTTC,CASSEDQETQYF
TRBD1,TRBJ2-7,TRBV28,.,TGTGCCAGCAGACCCGGGACAGAAGTAGGCTACGAGCAGTACTTC,CASRPGTEVGYEQYF
.,TRBJ1-5,TRBV28,.,TGTGCCAGCAGTTCTCGTGATAGCAATCAGCCCCAGCATTTT,CASSSRDSNQPQHF
.,TRBJ1-2,TRBV27,.,TGTGCCAGCAGTTTATCGGGGAGCAGGGGCTACACCTTC,CASSLSGSRGYTF
TRBD2,TRBJ2-7,TRBV7-9,.,TGTGCCAGCAGCCGGGGACTAGCGGTAGATGAGGGTCGGGCCGAGCAGTACTTC,CASSRGLAVDEGRAEQYF
.,TRBJ2-7,TRBV29-1,.,TGCAGCGTTGGGCCGGACTCCTACGAGCAGTACTTC,CSVGPDSYEQYF
.,TRBJ2-4,TRBV2,.,TGTGCCAGCAGTACCCGCTCTGCGCTAGCCAAAAACATTCAGTACTTC,CASSTRSALAKNIQYF
TRBD1,TRBJ1-4,TRBV19,.,TGTGCCAGTAGTATAGATTATGGACAGGCCGATGAAAAACTGTTTTTT,CASSIDYGQADEKLFF
TRBD1,TRBJ1-1,TRBV6-6,.,TGTGCCAGCAGTTACTCCGAGACAGGGGAGGACACTGAAGCTTTCTTT,CASSYSETGEDTEAFF
.,TRBJ2-7,TRBV28,once,TGTGCCAGCAGACAGGCAGCCTACGAGCAGTACTTC,CASRQAAYEQYF
TRBD2,TRBJ2-7,TRBV2,.,TGTGCCAGCAGTGAAGGCTTCGCGGGAGGGCCCTACGAGCAGTACTTC,CASSEGFAGGPYEQYF
.,TRBJ1-6,TRBV19,.,TGTGCCAGTAGTATGGGCCGGGGGAGTAATTCACCCCTCCACTTT,CASSMGRGSNSPLHF
.,TRBJ2-1,TRBV7-9,.,TGTGCCAGCAGCTTTGAGGGAGGATCATACAATGAGCAGTTCTTC,CASSFEGGSYNEQFF
TRBD2,TRBJ2-2,TRBV7-9,.,TGTGCCAGCACCGCAGCGGGAGCGAACACCGGGGAGCTGTTTTTT,CASTAAGANTGELFF
.,TRBJ1-1,TRBV27,.,TGTGCCAGCAGTTTAACGGGGGGGAACACTGAAGCTTTCTTT,CASSLTGGNTEAFF
TRBD1,TRBJ1-1,TRBV4-1,.,TGCGCCAGCAGCCAAGAGGGACAGCCGAACACTGAAGCTTTCTTT,CASSQEGQPNTEAFF
TRBD1,TRBJ1-1,TRBV7-9,.,TGTGCCAGCAGCCACCCAACCGACAGGGTGCTCACTGAAGCTTTCTTT,CASSHPTDRVLTEAFF
TRBD1,TRBJ2-7,TRBV27,.,TGTGCCAGCAGTTTTCCTTCCGGGACAGGGTTCCTCTTC,CASSFPSGTGFLF
TRBD1,TRBJ2-3,TRBV10-2,.,TGCGCCACGACGGACAGGGGCTGGACAGATACGCAGTATTTT,CATTDRGWTDTQYF
.,TRBJ2-1,TRBV15,.,TGTGCCACCAGAGGAGGGGGCAATGAGCAGTTCTTC,CATRGGGNEQFF
.,TRBJ2-7,TRBV29-1,once,TGCAGCGTTGGGCTGAAGGGGGATCGAGACTACGAGCAGTACTTC,CSVGLKGDRDYEQYF
TRBD2,TRBJ2-1,TRBV15,once,TGTGCCACCAGCAGAGCGGGGGGAGGCAATGAGCAGTTCTTC,CATSRAGGGNEQFF
.,TRBJ2-2,TRBV28,.,TGTGCCAGCAGTTTAACAGGGAACGGCGGGGAGCTGTTTTTT,CASSLTGNGGELFF
.,TRBJ1-5,TRBV28,.,TGTGCCAGCAGTTTAACCGGGGGGCTGAATCAGCCCCAGCATTTT,CASSLTGGLNQPQHF
.,TRBJ2-7,TRBV27,.,TGTGCCAGCAGCCCGGACGCCTACGAGCAGTACTTC,CASSPDAYEQYF
.,TRBJ2-1,TRBV9,.,TGTGCCAGCAGCACAGACGAGGGGAGTGAGCAGTTCTTC,CASSTDEGSEQFF
TRBD1,TRBJ2-7,TRBV5-1,.,TGCGCCAGCAGCGGCAGGGACAGATCCTACGAGCAGTACTTC,CASSGRDRSYEQYF
TRBD2,TRBJ2-5,TRBV13,.,TGTGCCAGCAGCTTAGGGACTAGCTTGGAAACCCAGTACTTC,CASSLGTSLETQYF
.,TRBJ2-4,TRBV6-6,.,TGTGCCAGCAGTTACGCTTCGGATCAGTACTTC,CASSYASDQYF
.,TRBJ1-2,TRBV15,.,TGTGCCACCAGCAGAGATCTTCCGACTAACTATGGCTACACCTTC,CATSRDLPTNYGYTF
.,TRBJ2-3,TRBV10-1,.,TGCGCCAGCAGTGAGATCGGAGCAGGATCCACAGATACGCAGTATTTT,CASSEIGAGSTDTQYF
.,TRBJ2-7,TRBV13,.,TGTGCCAGCAGCCCCGAAACGGCCTCTCGGGACGAGCAGTACTTC,CASSPETASRDEQYF
.,TRBJ1-1,TRBV29-1,.,TGCAGCGTTCCAAACGGAAGGGTCCTGAACACTGAAGCTTTCTTT,CSVPNGRVLNTEAFF
TRBD1,TRBJ2-7,TRBV27,.,TGTGCCAGCAGTCGGGACAGTTATGAGGGCGAGCAGTACTTC,CASSRDSYEGEQYF
.,TRBJ1-1,TRBV19,.,TGTGCCAGTTCTATCCAGGGGTTCAACACTGAAGCTTTCTTT,CASSIQGFNTEAFF
TRBD1,TRBJ1-3,TRBV11-1,.,TGTGCCAGCAGCTTAGTTCCGGGACAGGCGACAACTGGAAACACCATATATTTT,CASSLVPGQATTGNTIYF
.,TRBJ1-3,TRBV9,.,TGTGCCAGCAGCCCGCGCGGACAGCACTCTGGAAACACCATATATTTT,CASSPRGQHSGNTIYF
.,TRBJ2-3,TRBV10-1,.,TGCGCCAGCAGGGAAGGTGTAAGGGTTACAGATACGCAGTATTTT,CASREGVRVTDTQYF
.,TRBJ2-3,TRBV9,.,TGTGCCAGCAGCGTGGACTGGTCCCCACTCAACCCTAGCACAGATACGCAGTATTTT,CASSVDWSPLNPSTDTQYF
.,TRBJ1-1,TRBV19,.,TGTGCCAGTAGTAGCGACAGTACCGAAGCTTTCTTT,CASSSDSTEAFF
.,TRBJ2-7,TRBV11-2,.,TGTGCCAGCAGCTCCCCCCTCGGGGGTAGGGAGCAGTACTTC,CASSSPLGGREQYF
.,TRBJ1-2,TRBV9,.,TGTGCCAGCAGCGCCGGGGGGCAGGCCGGCGGCTACACCTTC,CASSAGGQAGGYTF
.,TRBJ2-7,TRBV28,.,TGTGCCAGCAGTCCGCACTACGAGCAGTACTTC,CASSPHYEQYF
TRBD1,TRBJ2-7,TRBV7-7,.,TGTGCCAGCAGCCTCGGGACAGGTCTCTCCGAGCAGTACTTC,CASSLGTGLSEQYF
TRBD1,TRBJ2-1,TRBV7-8,once,TGTGCCAGCAGCTTAATGGGACAGGGTAACAATGAGCAGTTCTTC,CASSLMGQGNNEQFF
.,TRBJ2-7,TRBV19,.,.,CASTTPLCASSIGRGEQYF
TRBD2,TRBJ2-1,TRBV10-1,.,TGCGCCAGCAGAACAAACAGCCTAGCGGGAGGAGCCCACAATGAGCAGTTCTTC,CASRTNSLAGGAHNEQFF
.,TRBJ1-4,TRBV6-1,.,TGTGCCAGCAGTGTCCCTTGGTGGACTAATGAAAAACTGTTTTTT,CASSVPWWTNEKLFF
TRBD2,TRBJ2-7,TRBV7-6,.,TGTGCCAGCAGCGAAGGACTAGCGGGCAACGAGCAGTACTTC,CASSEGLAGNEQYF
.,TRBJ2-1,TRBV28,.,TGTGCCAGCATTTACGGGGGAACCTACAATGAGCAGTTCTTC,CASIYGGTYNEQFF
.,TRBJ2-7,TRBV4-1,.,TGCGCCAGCAGCCAAGATGCAGGGATGGGGACCTACGAGCAGTACTTC,CASSQDAGMGTYEQYF
TRBD2,TRBJ2-7,TRBV19,.,TGTGCCAGTAGAGCCCTAGCGGGAGTCGGCGACGAGCAGTACTTC,CASRALAGVGDEQYF
.,TRBJ1-2,TRBV2,.,TGTGCCAGCAGTGGTGTCTATGGCTACACCTTC,CASSGVYGYTF
.,TRBJ2-2,TRBV4-1,once,TGCGCCAGCAGCCAAGTTTTCCAGGACGTCACCGGGGAGCTGTTTTTT,CASSQVFQDVTGELFF